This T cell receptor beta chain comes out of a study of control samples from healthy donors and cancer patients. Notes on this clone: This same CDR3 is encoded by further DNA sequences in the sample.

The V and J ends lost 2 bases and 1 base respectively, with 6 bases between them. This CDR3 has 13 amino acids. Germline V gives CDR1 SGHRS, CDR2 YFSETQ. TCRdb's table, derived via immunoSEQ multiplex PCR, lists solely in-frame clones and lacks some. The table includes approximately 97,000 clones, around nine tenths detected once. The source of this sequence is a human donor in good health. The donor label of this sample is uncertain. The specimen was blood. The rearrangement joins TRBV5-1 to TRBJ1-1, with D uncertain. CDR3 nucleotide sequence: TGCGCCAGCAGCTTTGGGCAGAACACTGAAGCTTTCTTT. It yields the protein CASSFGQNTEAFF.